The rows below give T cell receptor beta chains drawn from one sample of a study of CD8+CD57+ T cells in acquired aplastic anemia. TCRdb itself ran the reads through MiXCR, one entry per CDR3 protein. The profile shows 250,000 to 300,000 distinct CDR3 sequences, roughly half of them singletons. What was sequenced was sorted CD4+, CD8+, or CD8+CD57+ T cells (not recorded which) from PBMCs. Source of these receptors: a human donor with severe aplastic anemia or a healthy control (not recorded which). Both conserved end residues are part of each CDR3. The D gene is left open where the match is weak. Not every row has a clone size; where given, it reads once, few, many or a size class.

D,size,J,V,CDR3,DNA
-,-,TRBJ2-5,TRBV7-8,CASSFEATVSDTQYF,TGTGCCAGCAGCTTTGAGGCAACGGTCTCAGATACGCAGTACTTC
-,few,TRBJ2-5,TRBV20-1,CSAGKETQYF,TGCAGTGCGGGAAAAGAGACCCAGTACTTC
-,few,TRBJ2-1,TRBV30,CAWSLLDEQFF,TGTGCCTGGAGTCTCTTGGATGAGCAGTTCTTC
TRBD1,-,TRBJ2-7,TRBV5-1,CASSLGQGASEQYF,TGCGCCAGCAGCTTGGGACAGGGGGCGTCCGAGCAGTACTTC
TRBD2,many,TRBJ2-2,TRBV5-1,CASSLVSGLGDGELFF,TGCGCCAGCAGCTTGGTTTCGGGACTAGGGGACGGGGAGCTGTTTTTT
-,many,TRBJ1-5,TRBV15,CATSRGQGGNQPQHF,TGTGCCACCAGCAGAGGGCAGGGAGGCAATCAGCCCCAGCATTTT
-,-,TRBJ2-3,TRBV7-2,CASSLGPADTQYF,TGTGCCAGCAGCTTAGGTCCTGCAGATACGCAGTATTTT
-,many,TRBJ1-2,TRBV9,CASSETESYGYTF,TGTGCCAGCAGCGAGACAGAATCTTATGGCTACACCTTC
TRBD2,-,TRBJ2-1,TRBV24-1,CATSALGTSGGVEQFF,TGTGCCACCAGTGCCCTCGGGACTAGCGGGGGGGTTGAGCAGTTCTTC
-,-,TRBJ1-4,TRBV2,CATRSRFREKLFF,TGTGCCACCAGATCCCGTTTCCGGGAAAAACTGTTTTTT
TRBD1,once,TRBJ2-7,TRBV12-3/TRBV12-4,CASSPGQGLDEQYF,TGTGCCAGCAGTCCGGGACAGGGATTGGACGAGCAGTACTTC
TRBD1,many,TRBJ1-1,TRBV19,CASSIVGTGITEAFF,TGTGCCAGTAGCATAGTCGGGACAGGGATAACTGAAGCTTTCTTT
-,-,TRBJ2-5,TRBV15,CATSSGGGPQETQYF,TGTGCCACCAGCAGCGGAGGGGGACCCCAAGAGACCCAGTACTTC
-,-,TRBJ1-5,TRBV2,CASRYREGQPQHF,TGTGCCAGCAGGTACAGGGAAGGTCAGCCCCAGCATTTT
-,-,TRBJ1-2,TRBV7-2,CATTKGGAFGYTF,TGTGCCACTACCAAGGGGGGGGCGTTTGGCTACACCTTC
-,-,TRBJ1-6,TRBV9,CASSARDDSPLHF,TGTGCCAGCAGCGCAAGGGATGACTCACCCCTCCACTTT
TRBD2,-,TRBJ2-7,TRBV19,CASSQDLGTSSYEQYF,TGTGCCAGCAGCCAAGATTTGGGGACTAGCAGCTACGAGCAGTACTTC
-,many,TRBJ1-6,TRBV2,CASSVGRSLHF,TGTGCCAGCAGTGTCGGGAGGTCCCTCCACTTT
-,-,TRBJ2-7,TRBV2,CASSLDREVNEQYF,TGTGCCAGCAGCTTAGATCGGGAAGTAAACGAGCAGTACTTC
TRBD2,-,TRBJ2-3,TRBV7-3,CASSGTSGHVNMQYF,TGTGCCAGCAGCGGAACTAGCGGCCACGTCAATATGCAGTATTTT
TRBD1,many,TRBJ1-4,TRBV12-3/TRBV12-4,CASSRHGQGAEKLFF,TGTGCCAGCAGTCGCCATGGACAGGGTGCTGAAAAACTGTTTTTT
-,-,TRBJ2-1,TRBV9,CASSVEGESGEQFF,TGTGCCAGCAGCGTAGAAGGGGAGTCGGGTGAGCAGTTCTTC
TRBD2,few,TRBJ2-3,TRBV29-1,CSGRTSGRRDTQYF,TGCAGCGGTAGGACTAGCGGGAGACGAGATACGCAGTATTTT
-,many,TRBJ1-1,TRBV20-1,CSARGFAQFQGWDTEAFF,TGCAGTGCTAGAGGTTTCGCCCAATTTCAGGGGTGGGACACTGAAGCTTTCTTT
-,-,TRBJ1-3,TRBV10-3,CAISVGALAGNTIYF,TGTGCCATCAGTGTGGGGGCACTGGCTGGAAACACCATATATTTT
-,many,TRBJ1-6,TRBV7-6,CASSSHYREWSYNSPLHF,TGTGCCAGCAGCAGTCATTACCGGGAGTGGTCCTATAATTCACCCCTCCACTTT
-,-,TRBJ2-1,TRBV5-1,CASTPSEYNEQFF,TGCGCCAGCACCCCTAGCGAGTACAATGAGCAGTTCTTC
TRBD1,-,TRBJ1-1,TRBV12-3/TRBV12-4,CASSLGTGVGGNTEAFF,TGTGCCAGCAGTTTAGGTACAGGGGTTGGTGGAAACACTGAAGCTTTCTTT
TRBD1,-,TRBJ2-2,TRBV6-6,CASSSGQGVLFF,TGTGCCAGCAGTTCCGGACAGGGCGTGCTGTTTTTT
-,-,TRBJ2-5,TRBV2,CASSGTTQTPAQETQYF,TGTGCCAGCAGTGGGACTACCCAAACCCCCGCCCAAGAGACCCAGTACTTC
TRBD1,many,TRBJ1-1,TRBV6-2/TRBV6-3,CASTTNHRGLNTEAFF,TGTGCCAGCACCACTAACCACAGGGGGCTGAACACTGAAGCTTTCTTT
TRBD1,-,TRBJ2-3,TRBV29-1,CSVPDRGGTDTQYF,TGCAGCGTCCCGGACAGGGGAGGCACAGATACGCAGTATTTT
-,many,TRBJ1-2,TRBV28,CASSRTPNYGYTF,TGTGCCAGCAGTCGGACACCGAACTATGGCTACACCTTC
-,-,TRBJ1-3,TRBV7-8,CASSRTGRGSGNTIYF,TGTGCCAGCAGCAGAACAGGCCGTGGGTCTGGAAACACCATATATTTT
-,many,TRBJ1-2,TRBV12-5,CASGRNRDKIYGYTF,TGTGCTAGTGGCCGGAACCGGGACAAGATCTATGGCTACACCTTC
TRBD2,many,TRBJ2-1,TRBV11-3,CASSGGSGGFYNEQFF,TGTGCCAGCAGCGGGGGGAGCGGGGGGTTTTACAATGAGCAGTTCTTC
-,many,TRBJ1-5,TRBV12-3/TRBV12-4,CASSLGSYQPQHF,TGTGCCAGCAGTTTAGGCAGCTATCAGCCCCAGCATTTT
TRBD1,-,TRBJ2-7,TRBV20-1,CSALSGTGNEQYF,TGCAGTGCCCTCTCTGGGACAGGGAACGAGCAGTACTTC
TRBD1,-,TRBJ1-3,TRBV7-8,CASSRRGRGYGNTIYF,TGTGCCAGCAGCCGCAGGGGGCGCGGTTATGGAAACACCATATATTTT
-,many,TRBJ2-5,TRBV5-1,CASSLEGPETQYF,TGCGCCAGCAGCTTAGAGGGCCCTGAGACCCAGTACTTC
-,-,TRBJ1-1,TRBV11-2,CAGSLGMGMNTEAFF,TGTGCCGGCAGCTTAGGCATGGGGATGAACACTGAAGCTTTCTTT
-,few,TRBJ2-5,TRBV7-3,CASSSGVSGEGETQYF,TGTGCCAGCAGCTCCGGGGTCTCGGGGGAAGGAGAGACCCAGTACTTC